One and the same sample provided the 20 T cell receptor beta chains below, sequenced in a study of spatial heterogeneity in lung cancer. TCRdb called the 5' RACE reads again in MiXCR, with one record for every CDR3 protein. The sample has tens of thousands of distinct CDR3 sequences; less than 9% are singletons. Indicated time point: sample taken at primary tumor resection. The specimen comprised PBMCs, sampled at surgery. The receptors stem from a female donor with early-stage non-small cell lung cancer.

The V call is TRBV6-5, the J call TRBJ2-5, with D perhaps TRBD1 or TRBD2 (7 bases each). The CDR3 consists of 14 residues. The V and J ends lost 8 bases and 1 base respectively, with 14 bases between them. Per germline, CDR1 MNHEY and CDR2 SVGAGI. The CDR3 DNA sequence: TGTGCCAGCCCCACCAGGGGGGGCCAAGAGACCCAGTACTTC. Encoded protein: CASPTRGGQETQYF.

J is TRBJ1-1 and V is TRBV12-5; D ambiguous. Germline lookup yields CDR1 LGHNT and CDR2 FRNRAP. Trimming shortened V by 2 bases and J by 1 base, and 5 bases separated the two germline ends. The CDR3 covers 13 residues. CDR3: CASGLMTNTEAFF. CDR3 nucleotides: TGTGCTAGTGGTTTGATGACGAACACTGAAGCTTTCTTT.

This clonotype was counted many times. The chain joins TRBV6-1 to TRBJ2-6; D not certain. CDR1 and CDR2 (germline): MNHNS, SASEGT. This CDR3 is built from 15 residues. V lost 5 bases and J 1 base, leaving 9 bases between the germline ends. CDR3 amino acids: CASSRVGSGANVLTF. CDR3 DNA sequence: TGTGCCAGCAGTCGAGTTGGGTCTGGGGCCAACGTCCTGACTTTC.

V is TRBV10-2 and J is TRBJ2-5; D is perhaps TRBD1 or TRBD2 (5 bases each). V was trimmed by 4 bases and J by 5 bases, leaving 11 bases between them. This CDR3 has 13 residues. Germline CDR1 is WSHSY and CDR2 is SAAADI. CDR3 protein: CASSVGEMETQYF. CDR3 nucleotides: TGCGCCAGCAGTGTGGGGGAGATGGAGACCCAGTACTTC.

This clonotype occurred many times. As DNA, the CDR3 is TGCAGTGTTGGTGCCGGCTACAATGAGCAGTTCTTC. Protein sequence: CSVGAGYNEQFF. The V gene is TRBV20-1, the J gene TRBJ2-1; no clear D gene. Trimming removed 7 bases from V and 3 bases from J, with 10 bases in between. The CDR3 extends over 12 amino acids. CDR1 is DFQATT, CDR2 SNEGSKA, per germline (reference sequence).

This clonotype showed up many times. CDR3 DNA: TGTGCCAGCAGCTTTAGCGGCCGCACAGATACGCAGTATTTT. It is translated as CASSFSGRTDTQYF. The chain uses TRBV7-6 and TRBJ2-3; D possibly corresponds to TRBD2 (6 bases). This CDR3 comprises 14 residues. V was clipped by 3 bases and J by 1 base, with 8 bases between them. CDR1 and CDR2 from the germline V gene are SGHVS and FNYEAQ.

This clonotype was seen many times. This chain connects TRBV20-1 to TRBJ2-7; weak D call: TRBD2 (6 bases). V shed 2 bases and J shed 5 bases, with 13 bases lying between them. The CDR3 loop spans 13 amino acids. Germline V gene lookup returns CDR1 DFQATT and CDR2 SNEGSKA (reference sequence). CDR3 in amino acids: CSARLPSGDEQYF. The CDR3 DNA sequence: TGCAGTGCTAGACTACCTTCGGGGGACGAGCAGTACTTC.

Of note for this clonotype: This may be a read error, as it is one base from a much larger clone. Without the conserved terminal phenylalanine or tryptophan, this CDR3 likely stems from a read error. The chain links TRBV20-1 to TRBJ2-3; no reliable D call. Germline CDR1 is DFQATT and CDR2 is SNEGSKA (reference sequence). This CDR3 spans 13 amino acids. Trimming took off 6 bases at V and 3 bases at J, with 13 bases between the two ends. The CDR3, as DNA: TGCAGTGCCCACTCTCCATTGACAGATACGCAGTATTTG. The encoded protein is CSAHSPLTDTQYL.

This clonotype is medium-sized within its sample. Germline is not matched at one junction end, which may reflect a read error. The CDR3 spells CASSLTETQYF. In DNA form, the CDR3 reads TGTGCTAGCAGCTTGACAGAGACCCAGTACTTC. V usage is TRBV7-7 and J usage is TRBJ2-5; D is unclear. The CDR3 totals 11 residues. In germline, CDR1 is SSHAT, CDR2 FNYEAQ (reference sequence).

The chain uses TRBV25-1 and TRBJ2-3; perhaps TRBD1 as D (5 bases). Trimming removed 2 bases from V and 0 bases from J, with 12 bases in between. The CDR3 runs 16 residues. CDR1 is MGHDK, CDR2 SYGVNS, per germline. DNA of the CDR3: TGTGCCAGCAGTGAAGGTCCACAGGTTAGCACAGATACGCAGTATTTT. Protein sequence: CASSEGPQVSTDTQYF.

The chain couples TRBV5-5 to TRBJ2-3; 13 bases are shared with TRBD2. CDR3 length: 16 amino acids. V was pared by 5 bases and J by 6 bases, with 9 bases of the junction left unmatched. The germline CDR1 and CDR2 sequences are SGHKS and YYEKEE (reference sequence). Written as DNA, the CDR3 is TGTGCCAGCAGTTGGTGGACTAGCGGGAGCCTGGATACGCAGTATTTT. Residues: CASSWWTSGSLDTQYF.

The rearrangement links TRBV25-1 to TRBJ2-1, with D perhaps matching TRBD2 (5 bases). Trimming took off 4 bases at V and 3 bases at J, with 16 bases between the two ends. Germline assignment: CDR1 MGHDK and CDR2 SYGVNS. The CDR3 consists of 16 residues. The DNA for the CDR3 is TGTGCCAGCAGTGGAACAGAGGGCGCGGGCTACAATGAGCAGTTCTTC. This encodes CASSGTEGAGYNEQFF.

This clonotype was observed at least ten times. The chain joins TRBV30 to TRBJ1-2; the D is unclear. Trimming removed 2 bases from V and 2 bases from J, with 3 bases in between. CDR3 length: 11 residues. Germline loops: CDR1 GTSNPN, CDR2 SVGIG (reference sequence). The CDR3 sequence: CAWSRNYGYTF. The DNA of the CDR3 is TGTGCCTGGAGTAGGAACTATGGCTACACCTTC.

In its sample, this clonotype was seen many times. The genes are TRBV20-1 and TRBJ2-1; no definite D call. Trimming took off 7 bases at V and 0 bases at J, with 16 bases between the two ends. CDR1 and CDR2 (germline): DFQATT, SNEGSKA (reference sequence). The CDR3 length is 15 residues. The CDR3 DNA reads TGCAGTGGAAGTGGAGCCGGACGCTCCTACAATGAGCAGTTCTTC. Residues: CSGSGAGRSYNEQFF.

Many counts were recorded for this clonotype. The rearrangement links TRBV4-1 to TRBJ1-2, with D perhaps matching TRBD1 (6 bases). CDR3 length: 17 amino acids. CDR1 MGHRA and CDR2 YSYEKL come from the germline V gene. Trimming took 4 bases from V and 7 from J, leaving 25 bases between them. The CDR3 DNA reads TGCGCCAGCAGCCCAACTAGGGGGACACCCAAGGAAGCTGGCTACACCTTC. It specifies CASSPTRGTPKEAGYTF.

In this sample, this clonotype turned up a few times. The rearrangement links TRBV20-1 to TRBJ1-3; D remains unclear. Trimming stripped 1 base from V and 2 bases from J, with 6 bases between. This CDR3 has 13 amino acids. CDR1 is DFQATT and CDR2 is SNEGSKA in the germline V gene (reference sequence). The CDR3 loop is CSARGLTGNTIYF. The CDR3 DNA reads TGCAGTGCTAGAGGCCTGACTGGAAACACCATATATTTT.

This clonotype showed up many times. The chain employs TRBV7-2 and TRBJ2-5, with unresolved D. V dropped 1 base and J dropped 4 bases, with 13 bases sitting between them. This CDR3 has 15 residues. CDR1 is SGHTA and CDR2 is FQGNSA in the germline V gene. CDR3 DNA: TGTGCCAGCAGCTTAGTCCCCTTGTCTACAGAGACCCAGTACTTC. Its translation: CASSLVPLSTETQYF.

This clonotype was seen ten or more times. The chain links TRBV10-3 to TRBJ1-6; D gene ambiguous. V was pared by 4 bases and J by 8 bases, with 12 bases between. CDR1 and CDR2 (germline): ENHRY, SYGVKD. The CDR3 length is 14 residues. The CDR3 region is CAISGTGIDSPLHF. The CDR3 DNA reads TGTGCCATCAGTGGCACGGGGATTGATTCACCCCTCCACTTT.

This clonotype was seen repeatedly, ten times or more. This chain uses TRBV5-1 with TRBJ2-1; 9 bases fit TRBD2. J lost 8 bases, V lost 2 bases, and 8 bases had no gene match. The CDR3 loop spans 15 amino acids. Germline V gene lookup returns CDR1 SGHRS and CDR2 YFSETQ. DNA for the CDR3: TGCGCCAGCAGCTTATTGGCTAGCGGGAAACATGAGCAGTTCTTC. Its translation: CASSLLASGKHEQFF.

On this clonotype itself: A much more abundant neighbour one base away suggests this may be a read error. The V call is TRBV7-2, the J call TRBJ1-3, with D uncertain. This CDR3 has 12 residues. Germline V gene sequence: CDR1 SGHTA, CDR2 FQGNSA. CDR3 sequence (DNA): TGTGCTTGGGTCCTCTCTGGAATCACCATATATTTT. This translates into CAWVLSGITIYF.